The entry below gives a single T cell receptor (beta chain) sequence along with its context. This specimen belongs to a study of blood T cell repertoires in COVID-19. Clones were read by immunoSEQ multiplex PCR, and TCRdb kept only the in-frame ones, dropping some. The table lists approximately 210,000 clones, around four fifths of them singletons. V lost 0 bases and J lost 3; bases outside the gene matches: 6. The germline CDR1 and CDR2 sequences are SGDLS and YYNGEE. CDR3 length: 18 residues. Participants came from fewer than 25 US areas, aged roughly 18 to 95 years. Participant-given clinical history determined each cohort assignment.

The TCR sequence derives from a man in his forties who had recovered from COVID-19. This chain uses TRBV9 with TRBJ2-2; 12 bases are shared with TRBD2. Sequencing was performed on PBMCs or T cells enriched from blood (not recorded which). The CDR3 DNA reads TGTGCCAGCAGCGTAGCTAGCGGGAGGGGGAGTGACACCGGGGAGCTGTTTTTT. The encoded protein is CASSVASGRGSDTGELFF.